This TCR beta chain was observed in a study of blood T cell repertoires in COVID-19. About the research overall: There were acute and convalescent COVID-19 samples, and they came from the United States, Italy and Spain. Sources were T cells, B-cell-depleted T cells, or PBMCs; the material itself was cDNA or gDNA.

Original handling: How many nucleated cells were present was estimated from reference gene primer amplification. Produced via immunoSEQ multiplex PCR; TCRdb's table is partial and in-frame only. The D gene and trimming were derived from the DNA, and the V and J assignments and clone size from that table. The data show 490,000 or so clones, roughly nine tenths seen once. Cohort assignment relied on participant-reported clinical history. The germline CDR1 and CDR2 sequences are SGHRS and YFSETQ. J lost 3 bases, V lost 2 bases, and 2 bases had no gene match. The CDR3 extends over 14 amino acids. The sample comprised PBMCs or T cells enriched from blood (not recorded which). The TCR comes from a woman between 55 and 75 years old who had recovered from COVID-19. V gene TRBV5-1 combines with J gene TRBJ2-3; 8 bases line up with TRBD1. The CDR3 sequence: CASSFRQGTDTQYF. CDR3 coding DNA: TGCGCCAGCAGCTTCCGACAGGGGACAGATACGCAGTATTTT.